A selection of T cell receptor beta chains follows, all from one sample in a study of T-cell memory formation after mild COVID-19. TCRdb recomputed calls from the 5' RACE reads with MiXCR, one row per CDR3 protein. The sample shows over 500,000 distinct CDR3 sequences, approximately 15% of them seen only once. Sequencing was carried out using PBMCs or a T cell subset sorted from them (not recorded which). The source of these receptors is an adult woman who had mild COVID-19 (a few samples of this study predate the infection). Cell type and time point are not known. Each CDR3 is given with its conserved first and last residue. Each record gives: V gene, CDR3 length, clone size, D gene, J gene, CDR3 protein. The D gene is left open where the match is weak. Clone sizes are given selectively: once, few, many, or a class where the clone is expanded.

>TRBV5-1|13|-|-|TRBJ2-7
CASSGKQGNEQYF
>TRBV18|15|-|TRBD1|TRBJ2-7
CASSPPGQGSYEQYF
>TRBV5-4|13|-|-|TRBJ1-6
CASSSDTASPLHF
>TRBV3-1|14|-|-|TRBJ1-1
CASSQVRLETEAFF
>TRBV7-6|18|few|TRBD2|TRBJ2-7
CASSWPVLSGDEPYEQYF
>TRBV19|15|few|-|TRBJ1-2
CASSNEGIGLGGYTF
>TRBV13|15|few|-|TRBJ1-5
CASSLGNRVNQPQHF
>TRBV7-7|17|-|TRBD2|TRBJ2-5
CASSLTGLAGFGETQYF
>TRBV14|13|few|-|TRBJ1-1
CASSHPGNTEAFF
>TRBV3-1|16|few|-|TRBJ1-1
CASSQSLGLPNTEAFF
>TRBV18|13|-|-|TRBJ2-7
CASSLNGRGEQYF
>TRBV19|12|few|-|TRBJ1-5
CASYRAGQPQHF
>TRBV7-8|15|-|-|TRBJ2-5
CASSLVSGTQETQYF
>TRBV5-4|13|-|-|TRBJ2-1
CASSMGGGHEQFF
>TRBV24-1|14|few|TRBD1|TRBJ1-5
CATMGQGPNQPQHF
>TRBV12-3/TRBV12-4|15|few|-|TRBJ2-1
CASSLLAPPYNEQFF
>TRBV18|13|few|-|TRBJ1-2
CASSPYTESGYTF
>TRBV30|12|few|-|TRBJ1-6
CAWSAGVAPLHF